The subject of this entry is one T cell receptor beta chain. CDR3 length equals 13 residues. Germline values: CDR1 SGHDT, CDR2 YYEEEE. Unmatched junction bases numbered 4, after V lost 4 bases and J lost 5 bases. This entry belongs to a study of blood T cell repertoires in COVID-19. Background on the study: PBMCs, B-cell-depleted T cells, or T cells were the source of the cDNA or gDNA that made up the material.

Per the authors' pipeline: It was from reference gene primer amplification that nucleated cell counts were estimated. The assay was immunoSEQ multiplex PCR, and TCRdb's table has in-frame clones only and misses some. The D gene and trimming were derived from the DNA, and the V and J assignments and clone size from that table. The table has around 150,000 clones, 82% seen once. The V and J genes are TRBV5-6 and TRBJ2-7; 9 bases align to TRBD2. The TCR comes from an elderly woman with acute or convalescent COVID-19. Sequenced input: peripheral blood. Here the CDR3 reads CASSGSGSNEQYF. As DNA, the CDR3 is TGTGCCAGCAGCGGTAGCGGGAGCAACGAGCAGTACTTC.